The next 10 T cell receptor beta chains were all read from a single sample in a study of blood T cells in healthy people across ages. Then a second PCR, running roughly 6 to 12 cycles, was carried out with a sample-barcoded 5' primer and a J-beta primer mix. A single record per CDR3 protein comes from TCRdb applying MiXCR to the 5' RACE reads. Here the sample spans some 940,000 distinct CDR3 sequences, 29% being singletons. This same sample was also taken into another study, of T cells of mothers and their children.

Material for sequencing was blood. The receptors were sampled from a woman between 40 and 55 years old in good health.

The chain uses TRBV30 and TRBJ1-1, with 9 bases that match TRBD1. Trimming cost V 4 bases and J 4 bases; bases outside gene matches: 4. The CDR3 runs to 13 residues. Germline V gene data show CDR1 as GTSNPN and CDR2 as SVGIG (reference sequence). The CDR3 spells CAWTRDRATEAFF. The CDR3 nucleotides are TGTGCCTGGACTAGGGACAGGGCCACTGAAGCTTTCTTT.

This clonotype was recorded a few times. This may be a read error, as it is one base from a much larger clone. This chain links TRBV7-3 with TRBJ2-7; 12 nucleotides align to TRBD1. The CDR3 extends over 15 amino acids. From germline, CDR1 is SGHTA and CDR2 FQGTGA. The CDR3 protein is CANSAGTGGPYEQYF. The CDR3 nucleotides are TGTGCCAACAGCGCAGGGACAGGGGGCCCCTACGAGCAGTACTTC. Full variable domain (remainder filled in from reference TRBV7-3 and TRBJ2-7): GAGVSQTPSNKVTEKGKYVELRCDPISGHTALYWYRQSLGQGPEFLIYFQGTGAADDSGLPNDRFFAVRPEGSVSTLKIQRTERGDSAVYLCANSAGTGGPYEQYFGPGTRLTVT.

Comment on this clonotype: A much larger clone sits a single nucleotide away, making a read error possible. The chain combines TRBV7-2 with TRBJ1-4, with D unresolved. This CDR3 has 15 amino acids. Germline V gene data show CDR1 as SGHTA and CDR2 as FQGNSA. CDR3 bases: TGTGCCAGCAGCTTCAACCGGGCAACTAGTGAAAAACTGTTTTTT. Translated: CASSFNRATSEKLFF.

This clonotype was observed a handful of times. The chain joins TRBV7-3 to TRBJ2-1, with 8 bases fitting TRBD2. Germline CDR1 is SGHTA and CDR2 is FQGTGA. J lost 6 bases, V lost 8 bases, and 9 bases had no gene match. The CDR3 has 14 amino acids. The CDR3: CASGRGGATNEQFF. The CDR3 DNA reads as TGTGCCAGCGGCCGGGGGGGGGCCACCAATGAGCAGTTCTTC.

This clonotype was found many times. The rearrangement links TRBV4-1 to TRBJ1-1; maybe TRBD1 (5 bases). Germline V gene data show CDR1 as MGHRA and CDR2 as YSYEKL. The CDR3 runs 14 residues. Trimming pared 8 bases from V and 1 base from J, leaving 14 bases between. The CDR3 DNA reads TGCGCCAGCCGGGGGACCCTCAAGAACACTGAAGCTTTCTTT. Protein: CASRGTLKNTEAFF.

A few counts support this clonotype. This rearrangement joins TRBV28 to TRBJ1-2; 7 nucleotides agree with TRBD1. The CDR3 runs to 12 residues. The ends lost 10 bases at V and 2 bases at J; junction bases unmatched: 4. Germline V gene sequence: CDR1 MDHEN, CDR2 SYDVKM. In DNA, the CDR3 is TGTGCCACCGAACAGGGGAACTATGGCTACACCTTC. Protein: CATEQGNYGYTF.

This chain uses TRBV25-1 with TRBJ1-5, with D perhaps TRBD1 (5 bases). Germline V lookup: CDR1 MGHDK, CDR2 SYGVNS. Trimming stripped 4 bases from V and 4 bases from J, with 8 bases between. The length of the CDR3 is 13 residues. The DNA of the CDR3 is TGTGCCAGCAGTGGGGACGGGAATCAGCCCCAGCATTTT. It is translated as CASSGDGNQPQHF. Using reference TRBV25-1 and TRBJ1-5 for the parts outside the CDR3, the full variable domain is EADIYQTPRYLVIGTGKKITLECSQTMGHDKMYWYQQDPGMELHLIHYSYGVNSTEKGDLSSESTVSRIRTEHFPLTLESARPSHTSQYLCASSGDGNQPQHFGDGTRLSIL.

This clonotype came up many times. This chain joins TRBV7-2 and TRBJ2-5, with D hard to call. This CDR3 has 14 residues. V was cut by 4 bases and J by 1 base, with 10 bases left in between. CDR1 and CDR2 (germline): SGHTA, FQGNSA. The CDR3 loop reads CASSSAVIQETQYF. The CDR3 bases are TGTGCCAGCAGCTCGGCGGTCATCCAAGAGACCCAGTACTTC.

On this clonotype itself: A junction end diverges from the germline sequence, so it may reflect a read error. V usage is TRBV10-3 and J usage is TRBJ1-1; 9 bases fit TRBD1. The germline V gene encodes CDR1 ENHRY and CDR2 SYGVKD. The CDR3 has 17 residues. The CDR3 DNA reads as TGTGTCATCAGTGAGATACCGGGACAGGGCATGAACACTGAAGCTTTCTTT. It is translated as CVISEIPGQGMNTEAFF.

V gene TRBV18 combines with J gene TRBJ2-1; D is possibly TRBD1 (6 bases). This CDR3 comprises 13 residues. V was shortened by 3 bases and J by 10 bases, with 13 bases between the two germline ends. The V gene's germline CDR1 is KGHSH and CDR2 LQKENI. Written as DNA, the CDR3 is TGTGCCAGCTCACCGACAGGAGCCTACGAGCAGTTCTTC. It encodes CASSPTGAYEQFF.